This record looks at one T cell receptor (beta chain) sequence and its context. Its antigen is currently not known. Base qualities are not provided; no much larger clone lies one nucleotide away. These data belong to a study of shared T cell receptors in the human thymus (dated by TCRdb to about 2021). For the study in its entirety: The study examined how the human thymus generates shared, self-reactive T-cell receptor alpha chains.

The CDR3, from cysteine to phenylalanine, totals 16 residues. Only the CDR3 DNA is retained, 48 bases long and in frame from the first base. For this chain, trimming is 2 bases at the V end and 1 base at the J end, and the number of junction bases without a gene match is 8. For CDR1 and CDR2, the germline V gene lists SQVTM and ANQGSEA. The method behind the library was the immunoSEQ multiplex PCR assay. Held by TCRdb, this immuneACCESS table contains in-frame sequences only and omits some clones. Under half of the omission traces to an unresolved V gene where checked; the cause of the rest is unknown. Within this sample are roughly 500,000 clones, with about 80% of them counted one time only. The ten biggest clones cover more than 0.01% of the sample. A further study also used this sample, focusing on human thymus T cells. Per the second study: The donors were immunologically healthy infants in Finland who had open corrective cardiac surgery for congenital heart defects. Thymus tissue was obtained as surgical resects removed during corrective cardiac surgery. V and J gene segment usage appeared biased in both thymic and peripheral blood repertoires. The related research found that thymic TCR repertoires overlapped highly between unrelated individuals. The study described the TCR alpha and beta repertoires in under ten infant thymus samples and a few matching peripheral blood samples. Donor ages ranged from about 6 to 244 days, and the cohort comprised six or seven male and a couple of female infants. Thymocytes were mechanically released from the tissue and were stored as pellets of about 9.5-31 million cells at -70 degrees C. A QIAsymphony instrument was used to extract genomic DNA from the frozen cell pellets. The immunoSEQ multiplex PCR assay was used to amplify the TCRB and TCRAD loci from a standardized amount of quality-controlled genomic DNA. The amplicons spanned the V(D)J region and were long enough to cover the CDR3 and allow V and J genes to be identified. Amplicon sequencing was performed on an Illumina platform through the commercial immunoSEQ service. Corrections for primer bias and sequencing errors followed previously described methods, while TCRAD and TCRB definitions were based on the IMGT database. Repertoires were analysed with immunoSEQ Analyzer 3.0 and VDJTools, covering basic statistics, V/J segment usage, diversity estimates, rarefaction and pairwise overlap. Diversity was estimated using the Chao1, ChaoE, Efron-Thisted, Shannon and inverse Simpson indices, and was also estimated on datasets down-sampled to the size of the smallest sample. Repertoire overlap was determined by strict matching of CDR3 nucleotide sequence, V gene and J gene, and Jaccard-based multidimensional scaling clustering was applied. On average, thymus samples yielded some 810,000 unique TCRB clonotypes, whereas blood samples yielded 75,000 to 95,000.

Sample: thymocytes. Recombination connected TRBV29-1 to TRBJ1-1; TRBD1 aligns with 9 central bases. This clonotype originated in a boy in the first two years of life with a congenital heart defect. Donor details come from another sample of the same person, matched by shared clones. The CDR3 region has the sequence CSVESRDREPNTEAFF. In nucleotides, the sequence is TGCAGCGTTGAATCCCGGGACAGGGAACCGAACACTGAAGCTTTCTTT.